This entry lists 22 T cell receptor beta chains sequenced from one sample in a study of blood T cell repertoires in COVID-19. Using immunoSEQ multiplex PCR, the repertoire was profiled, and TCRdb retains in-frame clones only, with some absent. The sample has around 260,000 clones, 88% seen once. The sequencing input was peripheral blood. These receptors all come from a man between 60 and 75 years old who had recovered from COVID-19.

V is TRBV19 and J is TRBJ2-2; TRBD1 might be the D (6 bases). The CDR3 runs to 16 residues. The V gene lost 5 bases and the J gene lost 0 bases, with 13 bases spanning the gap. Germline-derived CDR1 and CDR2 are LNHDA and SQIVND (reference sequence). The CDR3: CASSRRTASNTGELFF. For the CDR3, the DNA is TGTGCCAGTAGTCGGCGGACAGCGTCGAACACCGGGGAGCTGTTTTTT.

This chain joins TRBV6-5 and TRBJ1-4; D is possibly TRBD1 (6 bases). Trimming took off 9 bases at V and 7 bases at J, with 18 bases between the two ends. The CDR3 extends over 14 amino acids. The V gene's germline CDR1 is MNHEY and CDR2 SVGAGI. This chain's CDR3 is CASHLGGGGEKLFF. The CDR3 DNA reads TGTGCCAGTCACCTGGGGGGGGGCGGTGAAAAACTGTTTTTT.

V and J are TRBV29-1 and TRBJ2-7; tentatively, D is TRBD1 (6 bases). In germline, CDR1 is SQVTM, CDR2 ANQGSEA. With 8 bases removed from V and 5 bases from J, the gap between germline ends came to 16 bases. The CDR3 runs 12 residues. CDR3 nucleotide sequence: TGCAGCCCAAAGTTGCAGGGGCACGAGCAGTACTTC. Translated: CSPKLQGHEQYF.

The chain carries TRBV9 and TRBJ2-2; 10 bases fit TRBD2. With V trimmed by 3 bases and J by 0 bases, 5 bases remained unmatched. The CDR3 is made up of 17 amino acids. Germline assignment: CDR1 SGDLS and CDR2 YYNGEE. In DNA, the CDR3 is TGTGCCAGCAGCGAGAGCGGGGGGGACGCGAACACCGGGGAGCTGTTTTTT. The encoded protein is CASSESGGDANTGELFF.

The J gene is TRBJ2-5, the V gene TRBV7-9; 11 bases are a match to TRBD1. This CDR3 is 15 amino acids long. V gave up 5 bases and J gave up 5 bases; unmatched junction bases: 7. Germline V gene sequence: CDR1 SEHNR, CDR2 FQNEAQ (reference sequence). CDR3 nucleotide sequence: TGTGCCAGCAGCACCGGACAGGGGGCAGGGGAGACCCAGTACTTC. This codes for CASSTGQGAGETQYF.

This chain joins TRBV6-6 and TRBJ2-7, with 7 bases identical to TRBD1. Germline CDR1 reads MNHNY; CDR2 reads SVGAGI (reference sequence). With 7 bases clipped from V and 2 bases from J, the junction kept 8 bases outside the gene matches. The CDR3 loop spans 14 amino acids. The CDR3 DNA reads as TGTGCCAGCACCCAACTTGGGACAGCCTACGAGCAGTACTTC. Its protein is CASTQLGTAYEQYF.

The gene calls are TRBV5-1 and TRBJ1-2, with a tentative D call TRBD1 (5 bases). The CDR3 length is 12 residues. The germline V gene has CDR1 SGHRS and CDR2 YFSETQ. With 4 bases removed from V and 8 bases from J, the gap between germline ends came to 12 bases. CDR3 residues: CASSTRGSGYTF. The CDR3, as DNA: TGCGCCAGCAGCACGCGGGGGAGCGGCTACACCTTC.

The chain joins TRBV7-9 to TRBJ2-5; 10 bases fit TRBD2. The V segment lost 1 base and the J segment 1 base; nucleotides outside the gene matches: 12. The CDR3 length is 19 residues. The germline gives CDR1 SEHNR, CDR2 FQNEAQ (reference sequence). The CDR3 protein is CASSLGSGSGGTLQETQYF. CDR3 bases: TGTGCCAGCAGCTTAGGATCGGGTAGCGGGGGGACCCTCCAAGAGACCCAGTACTTC. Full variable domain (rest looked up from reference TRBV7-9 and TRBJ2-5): DTGVSQNPRHKITKRGQNVTFRCDPISEHNRLYWYRQTLGQGPEFLTYFQNEAQLEKSRLLSDRFSAERPKGSFSTLEIQRTEQGDSAMYLCASSLGSGSGGTLQETQYFGPGTRLLVL.

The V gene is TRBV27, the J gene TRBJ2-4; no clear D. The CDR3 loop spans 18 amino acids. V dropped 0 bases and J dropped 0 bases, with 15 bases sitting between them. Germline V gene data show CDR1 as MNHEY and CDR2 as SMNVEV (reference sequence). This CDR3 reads CASSLSMLTALAKNIQYF. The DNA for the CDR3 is TGTGCCAGCAGTTTATCGATGCTGACTGCCCTAGCCAAAAACATTCAGTACTTC.

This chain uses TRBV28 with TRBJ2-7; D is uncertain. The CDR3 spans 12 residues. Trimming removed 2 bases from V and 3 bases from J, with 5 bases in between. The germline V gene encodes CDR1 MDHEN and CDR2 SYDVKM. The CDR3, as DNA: TGTGCCAGCAGTTTAGCCGGCTACGAGCAGTACTTC. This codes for CASSLAGYEQYF. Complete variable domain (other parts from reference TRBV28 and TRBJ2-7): DVKVTQSSRYLVKRTGEKVFLECVQDMDHENMFWYRQDPGLGLRLIYFSYDVKMKEKGDIPEGYSVSREKKERFSLILESASTNQTSMYLCASSLAGYEQYFGPGTRLTVT.

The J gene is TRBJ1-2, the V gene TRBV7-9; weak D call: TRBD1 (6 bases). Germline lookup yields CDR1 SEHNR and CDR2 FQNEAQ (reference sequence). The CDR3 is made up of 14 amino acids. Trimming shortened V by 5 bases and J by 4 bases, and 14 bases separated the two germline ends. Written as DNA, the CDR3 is TGTGCCAGCAGCCGACAGGCCATACTCTATGGCTACACCTTC. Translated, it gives CASSRQAILYGYTF.

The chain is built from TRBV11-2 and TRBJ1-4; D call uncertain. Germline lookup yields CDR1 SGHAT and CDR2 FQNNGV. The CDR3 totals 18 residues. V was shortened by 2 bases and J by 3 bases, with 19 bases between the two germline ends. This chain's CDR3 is CASSLTLREVRSNEKLFF. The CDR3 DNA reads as TGTGCCAGCAGCTTAACCCTGCGGGAGGTCAGATCTAATGAAAAACTGTTTTTT.

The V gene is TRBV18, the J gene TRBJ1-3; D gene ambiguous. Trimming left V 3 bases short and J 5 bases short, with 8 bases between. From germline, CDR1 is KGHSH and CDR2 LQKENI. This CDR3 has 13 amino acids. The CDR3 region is CASSPSDRNTIYF. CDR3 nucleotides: TGTGCCAGCTCACCGTCTGACAGAAACACCATATATTTT.

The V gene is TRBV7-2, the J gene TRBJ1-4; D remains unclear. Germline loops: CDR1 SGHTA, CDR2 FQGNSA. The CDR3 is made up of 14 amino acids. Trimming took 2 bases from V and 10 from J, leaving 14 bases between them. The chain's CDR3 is CASSLMAGFGKLFF. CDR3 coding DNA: TGTGCCAGCAGCTTAATGGCAGGTTTCGGAAAACTGTTTTTT.

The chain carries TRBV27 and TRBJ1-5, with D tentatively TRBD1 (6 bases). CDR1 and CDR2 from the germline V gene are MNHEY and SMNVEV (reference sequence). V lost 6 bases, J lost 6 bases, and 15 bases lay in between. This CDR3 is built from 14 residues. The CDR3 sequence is CASSITGSGQPQHF. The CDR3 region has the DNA TGTGCCAGCAGCATTACAGGGTCGGGTCAGCCCCAGCATTTT.

In DNA, the CDR3 is TGCGCCAGCAGCTTGGCAGACAACTCTGGAAACACCATATATTTT. This sequence encodes CASSLADNSGNTIYF. The chain employs TRBV5-1 and TRBJ1-3; D gene unclear. The CDR3 sequence is 15 residues long. Trimming took off 0 bases at V and 0 bases at J, with 7 bases between the two ends. Germline loops: CDR1 SGHRS, CDR2 YFSETQ. Complete variable domain (other parts from reference TRBV5-1 and TRBJ1-3): KAGVTQTPRYLIKTRGQQVTLSCSPISGHRSVSWYQQTPGQGLQFLFEYFSETQRNKGNFPGRFSGRQFSNSRSEMNVSTLELGDSALYLCASSLADNSGNTIYFGEGSWLTVV.

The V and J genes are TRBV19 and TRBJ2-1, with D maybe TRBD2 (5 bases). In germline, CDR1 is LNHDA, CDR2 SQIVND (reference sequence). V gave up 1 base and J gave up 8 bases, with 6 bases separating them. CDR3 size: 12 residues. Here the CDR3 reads CASSIGGYEQFF. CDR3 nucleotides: TGTGCCAGTAGTATAGGAGGGTATGAGCAGTTCTTC.

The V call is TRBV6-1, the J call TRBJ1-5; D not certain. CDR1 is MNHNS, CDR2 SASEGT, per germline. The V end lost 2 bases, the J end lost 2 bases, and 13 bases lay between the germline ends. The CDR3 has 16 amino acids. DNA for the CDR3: TGTGCCAGCAGTGAACCCCGGGGAGGTGGCAATCAGCCCCAGCATTTT. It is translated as CASSEPRGGGNQPQHF.

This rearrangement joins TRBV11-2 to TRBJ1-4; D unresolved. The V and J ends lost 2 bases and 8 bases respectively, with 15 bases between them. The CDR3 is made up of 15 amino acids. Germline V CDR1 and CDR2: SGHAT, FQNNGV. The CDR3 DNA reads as TGTGCCAGCAGCTTAAACGGAGCCGGGAGGGAAAAACTGTTTTTT. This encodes CASSLNGAGREKLFF.

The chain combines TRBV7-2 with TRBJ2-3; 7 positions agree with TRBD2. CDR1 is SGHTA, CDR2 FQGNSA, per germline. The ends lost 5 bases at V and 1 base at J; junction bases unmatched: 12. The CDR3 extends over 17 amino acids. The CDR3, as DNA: TGTGCCAGCAGCCCCCGTGGTGGCGGGGGAGGCACAGATACGCAGTATTTT. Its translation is CASSPRGGGGGTDTQYF.

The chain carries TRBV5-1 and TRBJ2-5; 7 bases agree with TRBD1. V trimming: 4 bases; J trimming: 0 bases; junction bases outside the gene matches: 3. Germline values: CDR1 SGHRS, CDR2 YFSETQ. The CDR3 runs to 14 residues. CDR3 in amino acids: CASSEGQYQETQYF. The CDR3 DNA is TGCGCCAGCAGCGAGGGACAGTACCAAGAGACCCAGTACTTC.

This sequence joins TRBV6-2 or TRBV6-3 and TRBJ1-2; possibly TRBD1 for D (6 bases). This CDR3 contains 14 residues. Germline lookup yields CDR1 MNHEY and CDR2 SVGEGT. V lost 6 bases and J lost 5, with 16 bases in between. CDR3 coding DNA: TGTGCCAGCAGCCCTGACAGGATTCGATATGGCTACACCTTC. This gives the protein CASSPDRIRYGYTF.